This TCR beta chain was documented in a study of shared clonotypes between healthy human individuals. Notes on the study in general: Depth of sequencing was expected to influence donor clonotype sharing.

A note on this clone: Its target is unknown.

Deep was the level used in running the assay. Repertoires were generated with immunoSEQ multiplex PCR, while TCRdb's copy carries only in-frame clones and drops some. Of 1.5 million to 1.9 million clones in the sample, 95% to 99% are singletons; the top ten hold about 0.42%. Sequencing was performed on naive CD4+ T cells sorted from blood. This sample's subset: CD45RA+ positively selected. The sequence derives from a man in his thirties or forties in good health.

CDR3 region: CASSAGNEQFF. For the CDR3, the DNA is TGTGCCAGCTCTGCTGGGAATGAGCAGTTCTTC. The chain carries TRBV18 and TRBJ2-1; D is uncertain. Trimming took 6 bases from V and 7 from J, leaving 7 bases between them. Germline V gene sequence: CDR1 KGHSH, CDR2 LQKENI. CDR3 length: 11 amino acids.